Listed below are T cell receptor beta chains from one sample, sequenced in a study of vaccination effects on CD4 cells after COVID-19. Their antigens are not known. Assay used: immunoSEQ multiplex PCR; TCRdb lists only in-frame clones, some missing. This sample yields tens of thousands of clones, of which more than 60% are seen a single time; approximately 2.3% belongs to the top ten. The material was CD4+ T cells from PBMCs cultured without peptide, obtained after COVID-19 vaccination. The origin of the receptors is a human donor who received a COVID-19 vaccine. Each CDR3 is given with its conserved first and last residue. D genes are given only for firm matches. The size of a clone is reported for some rows only, either as once, few or many, or as a class for expanded clones.

J gene,V gene,D gene,clone size,CDR3 protein,CDR3 DNA
TRBJ2-4,TRBV15,-,-,CATSRDHPKNIQYF,TGTGCCACCAGCAGAGATCACCCCAAAAACATTCAGTACTTC
TRBJ1-1,TRBV25-1,TRBD1,-,CASRPKSGTGGNTEAFF,TGTGCCAGCAGGCCGAAGTCCGGGACAGGGGGCAACACTGAAGCTTTCTTT
TRBJ1-5,TRBV7-2,-,once,CASSSDGTLQPQHF,TGTGCCAGCAGCTCCGACGGGACACTTCAGCCCCAGCATTTT
TRBJ1-1,TRBV19,-,-,CASSIAPSSEAFF,TGTGCCAGTAGTATAGCCCCCTCGAGTGAAGCTTTCTTT
TRBJ1-1,TRBV5-1,-,-,CASSPREVGGKAFF,TGCGCCAGCAGCCCGAGGGAGGTTGGGGGAAAAGCTTTCTTT
TRBJ1-6,TRBV11-2,TRBD1,-,CASRVETGNSPLHF,TGTGCCAGCAGAGTGGAGACAGGGAATTCACCCCTCCACTTT
TRBJ2-3,TRBV21-1,-,-,CASSKARGPVADTQYF,TGTGCCAGCAGCAAAGCGAGGGGGCCGGTTGCAGATACGCAGTATTTT
TRBJ1-3,TRBV18,-,-,CASLPNLDSSGNTIYF,TGTGCCAGCTTACCAAACCTAGACAGCTCTGGAAACACCATATATTTT
TRBJ1-5,TRBV6-5,-,-,CASSYSVDSNQPQHF,TGTGCCAGCAGTTACTCTGTGGATAGCAATCAGCCCCAGCATTTT
TRBJ2-2,TRBV4-1,TRBD1,-,CASTRGGDFSTGELFF,TGCGCCAGCACGCGAGGGGGCGATTTCTCCACCGGGGAGCTGTTTTTT
TRBJ1-5,TRBV10-2,TRBD1,-,CASGGGQLGQPQHF,TGCGCCAGCGGGGGGGGACAGCTGGGTCAGCCCCAGCATTTT
TRBJ2-3,TRBV24-1,TRBD1,-,CATSDIGTGLRTDTQYF,TGTGCCACCAGTGATATTGGGACAGGGTTGAGGACAGATACGCAGTATTTT
TRBJ1-2,TRBV6-4,-,-,CASSPSGGYGYTF,TGTGCCAGCAGCCCCTCGGGGGGCTATGGCTACACCTTC
TRBJ2-2,TRBV5-1,-,-,CASSLVSQSGELFF,TGCGCCAGCAGCTTGGTATCGCAGTCCGGGGAGCTGTTTTTT
TRBJ1-3,TRBV30,-,-,CAWTRPRLVSGNTIYF,TGTGCCTGGACCCGGCCACGTCTAGTATCTGGAAACACCATATATTTT
TRBJ2-3,TRBV18,-,-,CASSPLSGGGTDTQYF,TGTGCCAGCTCACCACTGTCAGGGGGAGGAACAGATACGCAGTATTTT
TRBJ2-5,TRBV11-3,-,-,CASSLVAVETQYF,TGTGCCAGCAGCTTAGTGGCGGTGGAGACCCAGTACTTC
TRBJ1-6,TRBV2,-,-,CASSAGGKHFNSPLHF,TGTGCCAGCAGTGCTGGGGGTAAACACTTTAATTCACCCCTCCACTTT
TRBJ1-4,TRBV18,TRBD1,-,CASSPDWTGANEKLFF,TGTGCCAGCTCACCAGATTGGACAGGGGCTAATGAAAAACTGTTTTTT
TRBJ2-5,TRBV6-2/TRBV6-3,TRBD1,-,CASSPGGVETQYF,TGTGCCAGCAGTCCAGGGGGCGTAGAGACCCAGTACTTC
TRBJ2-5,TRBV18,TRBD1,-,CASRRTGGLQGTQYF,TGTGCCAGCCGTAGGACAGGGGGGCTCCAGGGGACCCAGTACTTC
TRBJ1-5,TRBV4-1,-,few,CASSQGFLSWGGQPQHF,TGCGCCAGCAGCCAAGGGTTTTTAAGTTGGGGCGGTCAGCCCCAGCATTTT
TRBJ2-1,TRBV30,-,-,CAWRRAPLYNEQFF,TGTGCCTGGAGGCGGGCGCCCCTTTACAATGAGCAGTTCTTC
TRBJ1-6,TRBV27,-,few,CASSPTRQSFYNSPLHF,TGTGCCAGCAGTCCAACGAGACAGTCTTTTTATAATTCACCCCTCCACTTT
TRBJ1-2,TRBV9,-,-,CASSVAGSGNYGYTF,TGTGCCAGCAGCGTAGCAGGCAGTGGGAACTATGGCTACACCTTC
TRBJ1-5,TRBV27,-,-,CASRRTENQPQHF,TGTGCCAGCAGGCGGACAGAAAATCAGCCCCAGCATTTT
TRBJ1-5,TRBV5-6,-,few,CASSLNSYSNQPQHF,TGTGCCAGCAGCTTAAATTCCTATAGCAATCAGCCCCAGCATTTT
TRBJ1-5,TRBV6-6,-,few,CASSYGGPNQPQHF,TGTGCCAGCAGTTACGGCGGACCCAATCAGCCCCAGCATTTT
TRBJ1-5,TRBV7-8,TRBD1,-,CASSLALQGGGQPQHF,TGTGCCAGCAGCTTAGCGCTTCAGGGGGGGGGTCAGCCCCAGCATTTT
TRBJ1-4,TRBV5-1,TRBD1,-,CASSARTGMSEKLFF,TGCGCCAGCAGTGCTAGGACAGGGATGAGTGAAAAACTGTTTTTT
TRBJ2-3,TRBV6-5,-,-,CASSYSGASSTDTQYF,TGTGCCAGCAGTTACTCGGGGGCAAGTAGCACAGATACGCAGTATTTT
TRBJ2-5,TRBV6-5,-,-,CATQPAWGQETQYF,TGTGCCACCCAGCCGGCTTGGGGCCAAGAGACCCAGTACTTC
TRBJ2-4,TRBV10-2,-,few,CASRPRDLAKNIQYF,TGCGCCAGCAGACCCCGGGACTTAGCCAAAAACATTCAGTACTTC
TRBJ1-1,TRBV3-1/TRBV3-2,-,-,CASSQAKGSEAFF,TGTGCCAGCAGCCAAGCAAAGGGTTCTGAAGCTTTCTTT
TRBJ1-2,TRBV7-2,TRBD1,-,CASSQGGQGTKGGYTF,TGTGCCAGCAGCCAAGGGGGACAGGGGACTAAAGGCGGCTACACCTTC
TRBJ1-3,TRBV27,-,-,CASSPRDSGNTIYF,TGTGCCAGCAGTCCCAGGGACTCGGGAAACACCATATATTTT
TRBJ2-5,TRBV11-2,TRBD2,-,CASSLVRTSGGVETQYF,TGTGCCAGCAGCTTAGTGAGAACTAGCGGGGGGGTGGAGACCCAGTACTTC
TRBJ1-5,TRBV28,-,-,CASFGRSGNQPQHF,TGTGCCAGCTTCGGGCGTTCGGGCAATCAGCCCCAGCATTTT
TRBJ1-2,TRBV30,TRBD1,-,CAWSVGTGVGYTF,TGTGCCTGGAGTGTTGGGACAGGGGTTGGCTACACCTTC
TRBJ2-5,TRBV5-8,-,-,CASSVGNEGQETQYF,TGTGCCAGCAGCGTCGGGAATGAGGGCCAAGAGACCCAGTACTTC
TRBJ2-3,TRBV5-1,TRBD2,few,CASSSLAGDLTDTQYF,TGCGCCAGCAGCTCGCTAGCGGGGGACCTCACAGATACGCAGTATTTT